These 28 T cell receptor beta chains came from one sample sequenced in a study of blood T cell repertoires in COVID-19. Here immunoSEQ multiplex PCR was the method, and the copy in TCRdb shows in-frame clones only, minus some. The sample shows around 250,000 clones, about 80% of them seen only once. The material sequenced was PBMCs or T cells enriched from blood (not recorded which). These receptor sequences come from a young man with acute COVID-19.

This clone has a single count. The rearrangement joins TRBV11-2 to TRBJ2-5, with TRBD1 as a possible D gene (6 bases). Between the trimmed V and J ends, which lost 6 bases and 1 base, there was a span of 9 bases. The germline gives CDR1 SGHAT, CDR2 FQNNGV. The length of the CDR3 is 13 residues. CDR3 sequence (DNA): TGTGCCAGCAGGGACAGTTTCCAAGAGACCCAGTACTTC. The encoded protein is CASRDSFQETQYF.

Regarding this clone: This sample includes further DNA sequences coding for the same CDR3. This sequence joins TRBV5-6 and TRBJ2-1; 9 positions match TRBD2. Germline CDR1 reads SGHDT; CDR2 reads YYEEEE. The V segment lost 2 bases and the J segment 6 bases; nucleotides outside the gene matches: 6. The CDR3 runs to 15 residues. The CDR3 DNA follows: TGTGCCAGCAGCTTAGCGGGGGGCGCTGGCAATGAGCAGTTCTTC. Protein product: CASSLAGGAGNEQFF.

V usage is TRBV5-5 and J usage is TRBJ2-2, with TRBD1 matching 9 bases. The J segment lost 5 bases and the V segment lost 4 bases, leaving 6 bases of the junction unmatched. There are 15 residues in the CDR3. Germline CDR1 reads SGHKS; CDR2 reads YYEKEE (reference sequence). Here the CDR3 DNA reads TGTGCCAGCAGCCCAAGGACAGGGGATACCGGGGAGCTGTTTTTT. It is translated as CASSPRTGDTGELFF.

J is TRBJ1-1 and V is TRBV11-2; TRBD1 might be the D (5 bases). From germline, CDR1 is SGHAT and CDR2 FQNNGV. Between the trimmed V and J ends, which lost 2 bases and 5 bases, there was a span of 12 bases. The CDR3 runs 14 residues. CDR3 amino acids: CASSLLLGGTEAFF. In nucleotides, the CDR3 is TGTGCCAGCAGCTTACTTTTGGGGGGGACTGAAGCTTTCTTT.

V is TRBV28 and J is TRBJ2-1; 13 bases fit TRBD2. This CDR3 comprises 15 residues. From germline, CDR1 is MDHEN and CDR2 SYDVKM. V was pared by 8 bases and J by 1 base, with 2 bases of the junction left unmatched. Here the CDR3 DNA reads TGTGCCAGCGCGACTAGCGGGGGGTCCTACAATGAGCAGTTCTTC. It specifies CASATSGGSYNEQFF.

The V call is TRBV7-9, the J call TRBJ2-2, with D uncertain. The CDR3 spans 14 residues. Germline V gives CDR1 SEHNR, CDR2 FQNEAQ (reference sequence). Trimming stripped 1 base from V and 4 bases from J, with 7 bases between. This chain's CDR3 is CASSLVSSTGELFF. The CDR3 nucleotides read TGTGCCAGCAGCTTAGTTTCGTCCACCGGGGAGCTGTTTTTT.

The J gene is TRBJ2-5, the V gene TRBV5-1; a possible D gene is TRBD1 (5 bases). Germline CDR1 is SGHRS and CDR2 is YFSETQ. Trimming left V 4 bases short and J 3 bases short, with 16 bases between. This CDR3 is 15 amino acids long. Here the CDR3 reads CASSLTGSSEETQYF. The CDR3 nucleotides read TGCGCCAGCAGCCTCACAGGTTCGTCGGAAGAGACCCAGTACTTC.

The DNA of the CDR3 is TGTGCCAGCAGCAAAAGAACCGGGACAGGGATAAGGGAGCAGTACGTC. As protein: CASSKRTGTGIREQYV. The J gene is TRBJ2-7, the V gene TRBV5-6, with TRBD1 matching over 9 bases. There are 16 residues in the CDR3. CDR1 is SGHDT, CDR2 YYEEEE, per germline. J lost 7 bases, V lost 4 bases, and 15 bases had no gene match.

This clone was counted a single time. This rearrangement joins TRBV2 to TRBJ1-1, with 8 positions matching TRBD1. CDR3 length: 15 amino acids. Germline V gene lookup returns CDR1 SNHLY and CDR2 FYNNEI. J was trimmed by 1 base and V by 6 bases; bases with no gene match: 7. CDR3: CASRDDRGPNTEAFF. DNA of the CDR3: TGTGCCAGCAGGGACGACAGGGGACCGAACACTGAAGCTTTCTTT.

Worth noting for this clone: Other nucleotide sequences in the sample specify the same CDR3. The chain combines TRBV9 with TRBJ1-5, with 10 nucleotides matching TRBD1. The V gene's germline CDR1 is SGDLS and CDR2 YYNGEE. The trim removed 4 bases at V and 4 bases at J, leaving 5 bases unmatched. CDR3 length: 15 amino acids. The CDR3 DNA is TGTGCCAGCAGCCCTGGGACAGGGGTTAATCAGCCCCAGCATTTT. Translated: CASSPGTGVNQPQHF.

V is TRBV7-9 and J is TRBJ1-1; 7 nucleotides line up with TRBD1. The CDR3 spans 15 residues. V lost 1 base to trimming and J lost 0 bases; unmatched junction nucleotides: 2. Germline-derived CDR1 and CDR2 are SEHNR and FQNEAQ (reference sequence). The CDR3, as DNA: TGTGCCAGCAGCTTAGGGGACAGAATGAACACTGAAGCTTTCTTT. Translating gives CASSLGDRMNTEAFF.

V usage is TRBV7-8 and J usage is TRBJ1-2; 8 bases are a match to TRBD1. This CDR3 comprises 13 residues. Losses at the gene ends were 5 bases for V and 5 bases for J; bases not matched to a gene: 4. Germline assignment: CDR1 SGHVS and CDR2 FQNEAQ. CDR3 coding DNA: TGTGCCAGCAGCCGGACAGGGAATTATGGCTACACCTTC. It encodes CASSRTGNYGYTF.

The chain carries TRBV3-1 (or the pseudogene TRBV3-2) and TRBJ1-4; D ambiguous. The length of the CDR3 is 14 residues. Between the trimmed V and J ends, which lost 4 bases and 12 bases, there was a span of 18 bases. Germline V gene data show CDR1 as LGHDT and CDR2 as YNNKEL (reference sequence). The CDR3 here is CASSRNSPGEELFF. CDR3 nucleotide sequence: TGTGCCAGCAGCCGAAATTCACCGGGAGAGGAACTGTTTTTT.

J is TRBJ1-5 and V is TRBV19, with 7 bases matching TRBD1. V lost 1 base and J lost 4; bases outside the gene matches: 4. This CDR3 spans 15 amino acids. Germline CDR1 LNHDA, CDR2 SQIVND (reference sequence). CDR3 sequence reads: CASSIVTGVNQPQHF. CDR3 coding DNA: TGTGCCAGTAGTATAGTAACAGGGGTAAATCAGCCCCAGCATTTT.

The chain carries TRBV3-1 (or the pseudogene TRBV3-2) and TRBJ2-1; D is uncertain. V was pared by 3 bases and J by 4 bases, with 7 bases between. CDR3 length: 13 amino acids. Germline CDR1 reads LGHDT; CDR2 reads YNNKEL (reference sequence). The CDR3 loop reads CASSQAHYNEQFF. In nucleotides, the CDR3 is TGTGCCAGCAGCCAGGCCCATTACAATGAGCAGTTCTTC.

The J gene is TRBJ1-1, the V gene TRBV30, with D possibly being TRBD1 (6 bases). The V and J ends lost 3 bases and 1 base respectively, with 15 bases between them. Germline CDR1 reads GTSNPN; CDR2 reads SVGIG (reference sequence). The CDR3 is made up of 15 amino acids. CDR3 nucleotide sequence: TGTGCCTGGAGCCCTGTGACAGGTTGGAACACTGAAGCTTTCTTT. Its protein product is CAWSPVTGWNTEAFF.

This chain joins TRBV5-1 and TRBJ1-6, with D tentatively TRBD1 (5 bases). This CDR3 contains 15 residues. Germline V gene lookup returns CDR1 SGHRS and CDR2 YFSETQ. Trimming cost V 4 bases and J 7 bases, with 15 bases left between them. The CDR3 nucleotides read TGCGCCAGCAGCGCCACCCAGGGTAGAAATTCACCCCTCCACTTT. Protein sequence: CASSATQGRNSPLHF.

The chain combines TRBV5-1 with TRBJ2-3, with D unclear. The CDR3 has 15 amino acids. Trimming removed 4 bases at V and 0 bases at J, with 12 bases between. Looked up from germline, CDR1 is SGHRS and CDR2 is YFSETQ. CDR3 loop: CASSVEPSSTDTQYF. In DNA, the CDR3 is TGCGCCAGCAGCGTGGAGCCCTCGAGCACAGATACGCAGTATTTT.

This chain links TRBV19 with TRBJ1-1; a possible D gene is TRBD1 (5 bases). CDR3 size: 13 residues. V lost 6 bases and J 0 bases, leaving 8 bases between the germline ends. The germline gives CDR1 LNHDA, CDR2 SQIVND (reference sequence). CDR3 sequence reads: CASSVTVNTEAFF. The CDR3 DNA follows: TGTGCCAGTAGCGTGACAGTGAACACTGAAGCTTTCTTT.

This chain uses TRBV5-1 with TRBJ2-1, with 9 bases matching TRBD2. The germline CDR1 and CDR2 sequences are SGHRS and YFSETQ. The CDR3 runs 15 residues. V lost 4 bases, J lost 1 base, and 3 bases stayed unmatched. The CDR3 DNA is TGCGCCAGCAGCCTGACTAGCGGTTCCTACAATGAGCAGTTCTTC. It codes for CASSLTSGSYNEQFF.

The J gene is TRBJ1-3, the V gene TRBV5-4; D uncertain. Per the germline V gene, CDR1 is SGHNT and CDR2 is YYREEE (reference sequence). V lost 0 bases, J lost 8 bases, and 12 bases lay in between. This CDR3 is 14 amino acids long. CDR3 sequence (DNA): TGTGCCAGCAGCTTGGATTATCGCACAGACACCATATATTTT. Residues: CASSLDYRTDTIYF.

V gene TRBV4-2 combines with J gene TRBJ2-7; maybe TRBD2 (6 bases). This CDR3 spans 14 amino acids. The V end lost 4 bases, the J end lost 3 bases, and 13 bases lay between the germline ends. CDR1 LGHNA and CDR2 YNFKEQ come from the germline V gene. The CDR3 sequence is CASSRPTGGYEQYV. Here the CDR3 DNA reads TGTGCCAGCAGCCGCCCCACCGGGGGCTACGAGCAGTACGTC.

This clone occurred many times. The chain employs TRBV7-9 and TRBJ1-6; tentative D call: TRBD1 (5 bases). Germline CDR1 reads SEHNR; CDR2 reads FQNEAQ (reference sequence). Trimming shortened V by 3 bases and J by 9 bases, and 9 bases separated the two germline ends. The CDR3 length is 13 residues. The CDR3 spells CASSFGGGSPLHF. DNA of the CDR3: TGTGCCAGCAGCTTCGGGGGAGGTTCACCCCTCCACTTT.

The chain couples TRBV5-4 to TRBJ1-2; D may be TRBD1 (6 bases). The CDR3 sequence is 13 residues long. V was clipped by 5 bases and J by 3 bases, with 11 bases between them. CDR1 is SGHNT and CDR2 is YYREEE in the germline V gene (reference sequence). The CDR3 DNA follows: TGTGCCAGCAGAAACAGGGTCGACTATGGCTACACCTTC. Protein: CASRNRVDYGYTF.

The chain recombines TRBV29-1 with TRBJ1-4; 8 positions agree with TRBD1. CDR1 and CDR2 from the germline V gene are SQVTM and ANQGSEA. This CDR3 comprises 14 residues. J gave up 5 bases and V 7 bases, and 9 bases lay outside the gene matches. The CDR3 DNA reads TGCAGCGCCCTACCCGGGACAGGCAATGAAAAACTGTTTTTT. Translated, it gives CSALPGTGNEKLFF.

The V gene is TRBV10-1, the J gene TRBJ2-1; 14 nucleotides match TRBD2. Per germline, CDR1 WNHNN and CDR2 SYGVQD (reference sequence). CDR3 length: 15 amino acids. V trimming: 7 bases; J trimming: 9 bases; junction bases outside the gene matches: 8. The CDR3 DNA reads TGCGCCAGCACCCCAGGACTAGCGGGAGGTTGTGAGCAGTTCTTC. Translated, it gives CASTPGLAGGCEQFF.

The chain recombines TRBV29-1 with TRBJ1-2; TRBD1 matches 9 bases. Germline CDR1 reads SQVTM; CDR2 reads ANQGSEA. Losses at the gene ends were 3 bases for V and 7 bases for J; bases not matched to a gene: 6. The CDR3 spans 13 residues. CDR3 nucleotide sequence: TGCAGCGTTGATTTACAGGGGGCGGGTGGCTACACCTTC. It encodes CSVDLQGAGGYTF.

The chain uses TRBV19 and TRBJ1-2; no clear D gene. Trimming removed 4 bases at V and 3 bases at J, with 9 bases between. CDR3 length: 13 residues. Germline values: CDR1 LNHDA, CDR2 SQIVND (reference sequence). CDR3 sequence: CASSTRFDYGYTF. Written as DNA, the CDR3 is TGTGCCAGTAGTACCCGGTTCGACTATGGCTACACCTTC.